Below are 18 T cell receptor beta chains sequenced from a single sample in a study of T-cell reconstitution after alpha-beta-depleted transplantation in children. During its preparation, the TCRbeta library received unique molecular identifiers. Via MiXCR, TCRdb re-called the PCR reads, giving one row per CDR3 protein. The table lists about 200,000 distinct CDR3 sequences, roughly 7% of them singletons. The starting material was PBMCs, obtained before TCRalphabeta/CD19-depleted stem cell transplant. Receptor source: a boy between 2 and 10 years old with acute lymphoblastic leukemia, due to receive a stem cell transplant.

This clonotype was counted between two and nine times. The genes are TRBV7-8 and TRBJ2-1; perhaps TRBD1 as D (5 bases). The length of the CDR3 is 16 residues. The germline V gene encodes CDR1 SGHVS and CDR2 FQNEAQ. V shed 1 base and J shed 0 bases, with 10 bases lying between them. The CDR3 spells CASSLVRQSSYNEQFF. As DNA, the CDR3 is TGTGCCAGCAGCTTAGTTAGACAGAGCTCCTACAATGAGCAGTTCTTC.

The rearrangement uses TRBV20-1 and TRBJ1-5, with D hard to call. The V gene lost 1 base and the J gene lost 6 bases, with 13 bases spanning the gap. Germline V gives CDR1 DFQATT, CDR2 SNEGSKA (reference sequence). The CDR3 is 14 amino acids. The CDR3 sequence: CSARGAPGVQPQHF. In DNA form, the CDR3 reads TGCAGTGCTAGAGGGGCTCCCGGAGTTCAGCCCCAGCATTTT.

This clonotype was observed many times. The chain combines TRBV20-1 with TRBJ2-1; D is ambiguous. The CDR3 has 14 residues. V lost 7 bases and J lost 8, with 21 bases in between. CDR1 DFQATT and CDR2 SNEGSKA come from the germline V gene (reference sequence). The CDR3 sequence is CSVTLVTEKDEQFF. The CDR3 region has the DNA TGCAGTGTAACACTCGTGACCGAAAAAGATGAGCAGTTCTTC.

This clonotype has at least ten counts. The chain has TRBV29-1 and TRBJ2-7; 10 bases fit TRBD1. Germline V lookup: CDR1 SQVTM, CDR2 ANQGSEA. V trimming: 2 bases; J trimming: 2 bases; junction bases outside the gene matches: 9. This CDR3 region has 16 residues. The CDR3 here is CSVESKGQGIAYEQYF. The CDR3 DNA sequence: TGCAGCGTTGAATCTAAGGGACAGGGGATCGCCTACGAGCAGTACTTC.

The sample holds many counts of this clonotype. The V gene is TRBV2, the J gene TRBJ2-7; a possible D gene is TRBD1 (5 bases). V was clipped by 2 bases and J by 0 bases, with 8 bases between them. The CDR3 is 14 amino acids. In germline, CDR1 is SNHLY, CDR2 FYNNEI. CDR3 region: CASSERTLSYEQYF. The CDR3 bases are TGTGCCAGCAGTGAACGGACACTCTCCTACGAGCAGTACTTC.

This sequence joins TRBV3-1 and TRBJ2-1; 12 bases are shared with TRBD2. This CDR3 contains 14 residues. V trimming: 4 bases; J trimming: 6 bases; junction bases outside the gene matches: 1. Per germline, CDR1 LGHDT and CDR2 YNNKEL (reference sequence). The CDR3 loop reads CASSPSGGANEQFF. The CDR3 region has the DNA TGTGCCAGCAGCCCTAGCGGGGGGGCCAATGAGCAGTTCTTC.

There are a few counts of this clonotype. The rearrangement joins TRBV20-1 to TRBJ2-7; TRBD2 agrees at 13 bases. V lost 5 bases and J lost 2; bases outside the gene matches: 3. The V gene's germline CDR1 is DFQATT and CDR2 SNEGSKA (reference sequence). The CDR3 consists of 14 residues. Here the CDR3 DNA reads TGCAGTGCTTCCGGGACTAGCGGGACCTACGAGCAGTACTTC. This codes for CSASGTSGTYEQYF.

The V gene is TRBV11-1, the J gene TRBJ2-1, with D maybe TRBD1 (6 bases). Trimming shortened V by 1 base and J by 8 bases, and 15 bases separated the two germline ends. Germline CDR1 SGHAT, CDR2 FQDESV (reference sequence). This CDR3 comprises 15 residues. The chain's CDR3 is CASSLVRWGLHEQFF. The CDR3 DNA sequence: TGTGCCAGCAGCTTAGTGCGTTGGGGGCTACATGAGCAGTTCTTC.

The table lists this clonotype with a few counts. The chain employs TRBV20-1 and TRBJ1-1; D not resolved. The CDR3 runs 13 residues. Germline V gene sequence: CDR1 DFQATT, CDR2 SNEGSKA (reference sequence). V lost 5 bases, J lost 3 bases, and 13 bases lay in between. The CDR3 loop is CSAPLFPDTEAFF. In DNA, the CDR3 is TGCAGTGCTCCCCTTTTCCCGGACACTGAAGCTTTCTTT.

This clonotype was found many times. This rearrangement joins TRBV7-3 to TRBJ2-3; tentatively, D is TRBD1 or TRBD2 (6 bases each). Trimming shortened V by 1 base and J by 6 bases, and 8 bases separated the two germline ends. This CDR3 comprises 13 residues. The germline V gene encodes CDR1 SGHTA and CDR2 FQGTGA. CDR3 residues: CASSLKGGDTQYF. CDR3 DNA sequence: TGTGCCAGCAGCTTAAAGGGGGGTGATACGCAGTATTTT.

This clonotype showed up many times. This chain links TRBV28 with TRBJ1-1, with 7 positions matching TRBD1. V gave up 3 bases and J gave up 4 bases; unmatched junction bases: 11. Per germline, CDR1 MDHEN and CDR2 SYDVKM. The length of the CDR3 is 16 residues. CDR3 residues: CASSFGPRGTGTEAFF. The CDR3 bases are TGTGCCAGCAGTTTTGGTCCCAGGGGGACCGGCACTGAAGCTTTCTTT.

This clonotype was detected a few times. V is TRBV4-3 and J is TRBJ1-6, with unresolved D. This CDR3 region has 16 residues. The ends were cut back, 1 base at V and 2 bases at J, with 9 bases in the middle. The V gene's germline CDR1 is LGHNA and CDR2 YSLEER. The CDR3 sequence: CASSQGGGPYNSPLHF. Written as DNA, the CDR3 is TGCGCCAGCAGCCAAGGGGGTGGTCCCTATAATTCACCCCTCCACTTT.

There are many counts of this clonotype. The V call is TRBV4-3, the J call TRBJ2-1; TRBD2 agrees at 8 bases. CDR1 is LGHNA and CDR2 is YSLEER in the germline V gene. The junction had 7 bases not matched to a gene; V was cut back by 0 bases and J by 3 bases. The CDR3 has 17 residues. CDR3 sequence: CASSQEATTSDYNEQFF. CDR3 DNA sequence: TGCGCCAGCAGCCAAGAAGCTACGACTAGCGACTACAATGAGCAGTTCTTC.

This clonotype has at least ten counts. The chain links TRBV6-2 or TRBV6-3 to TRBJ2-2; no clear D. Germline assignment: CDR1 MNHEY and CDR2 SVGEGT. The CDR3 is made up of 13 amino acids. Trimming removed 8 bases at V and 7 bases at J, with 14 bases between. The CDR3 DNA reads TGTGCCAGCGGAACGACCCCTGACGGGGAGCTGTTTTTT. Translation gives CASGTTPDGELFF.

This clonotype has just a few counts. This chain uses TRBV20-1 with TRBJ2-2; 9 positions match TRBD2. The CDR3 is made up of 18 amino acids. The V gene end was trimmed by 6 bases and the J gene end by 1 base; junction bases not matched to a gene: 15. CDR1 is DFQATT and CDR2 is SNEGSKA in the germline V gene (reference sequence). CDR3 loop: CSAPRALRAGGNTGELFF. CDR3 DNA sequence: TGCAGTGCCCCTCGGGCACTGAGAGCGGGGGGGAACACCGGGGAGCTGTTTTTT.

This clonotype was seen a handful of times. The genes are TRBV20-1 and TRBJ1-1; 11 bases match TRBD1. Germline CDR1 reads DFQATT; CDR2 reads SNEGSKA (reference sequence). After removal of 1 base from V and 10 bases from J, the junction contained 8 bases not matched to a gene. CDR3 length equals 14 residues. The CDR3 nucleotides read TGCAGTGCTAGAGCGGGACAGGGGGTATGGGGAGCTTTCTTT. It yields the protein CSARAGQGVWGAFF.

The gene calls are TRBV7-2 and TRBJ1-3; TRBD1 agrees at 7 bases. The ends lost 5 bases at V and 4 bases at J; junction bases unmatched: 8. The CDR3 extends over 15 amino acids. Germline V gene lookup returns CDR1 SGHTA and CDR2 FQGNSA. The CDR3 loop is CASSPQGGRGNTIYF. DNA for the CDR3: TGTGCCAGCAGCCCCCAGGGGGGTCGCGGAAACACCATATATTTT. The variable domain in full, with the rest retrieved from reference TRBV7-2 and TRBJ1-3, is GAGVSQSPSNKVTEKGKDVELRCDPISGHTALYWYRQSLGQGLEFLIYFQGNSAPDKSGLPSDRFSAERTGGSVSTLTIQRTQQEDSAVYLCASSPQGGRGNTIYFGEGSWLTVV.

This clonotype was counted many times. V gene TRBV7-8 combines with J gene TRBJ2-5, with unresolved D. CDR1 and CDR2 from the germline V gene are SGHVS and FQNEAQ. V gave up 6 bases and J gave up 0 bases, with 8 bases separating them. There are 13 residues in the CDR3. CDR3: CASSYPYQETQYF. CDR3 nucleotides: TGTGCCAGCAGTTACCCATACCAAGAGACCCAGTACTTC.